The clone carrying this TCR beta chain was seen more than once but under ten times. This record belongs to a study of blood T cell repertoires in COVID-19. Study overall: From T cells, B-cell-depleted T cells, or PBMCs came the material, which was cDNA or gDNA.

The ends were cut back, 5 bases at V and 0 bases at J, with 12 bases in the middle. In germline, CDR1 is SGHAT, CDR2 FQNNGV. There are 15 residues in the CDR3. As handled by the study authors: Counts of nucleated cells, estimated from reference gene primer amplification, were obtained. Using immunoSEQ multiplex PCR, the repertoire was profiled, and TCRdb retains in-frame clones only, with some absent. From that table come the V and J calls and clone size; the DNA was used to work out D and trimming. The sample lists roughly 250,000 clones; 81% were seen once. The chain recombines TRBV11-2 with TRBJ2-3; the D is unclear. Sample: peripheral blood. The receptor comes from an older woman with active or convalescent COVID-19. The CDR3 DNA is TGTGCCAGCAGCCCCCGGCGGAGTAGCACAGATACGCAGTATTTT. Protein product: CASSPRRSSTDTQYF.